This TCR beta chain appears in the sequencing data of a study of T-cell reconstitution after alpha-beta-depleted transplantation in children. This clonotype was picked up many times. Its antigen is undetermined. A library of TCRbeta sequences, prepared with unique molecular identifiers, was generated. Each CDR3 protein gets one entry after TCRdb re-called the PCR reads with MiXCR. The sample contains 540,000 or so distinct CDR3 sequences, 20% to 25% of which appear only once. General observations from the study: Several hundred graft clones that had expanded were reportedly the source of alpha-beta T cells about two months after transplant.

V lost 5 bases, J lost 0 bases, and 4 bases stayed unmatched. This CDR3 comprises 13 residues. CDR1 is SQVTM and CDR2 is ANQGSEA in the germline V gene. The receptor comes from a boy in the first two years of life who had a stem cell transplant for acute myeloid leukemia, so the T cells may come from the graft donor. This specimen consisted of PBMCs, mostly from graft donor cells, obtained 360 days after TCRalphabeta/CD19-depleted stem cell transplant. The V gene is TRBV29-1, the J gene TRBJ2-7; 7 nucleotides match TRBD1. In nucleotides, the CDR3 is TGCAGCGTTCTTAACAGGGGCTCCTACGAGCAGTACTTC. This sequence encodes CSVLNRGSYEQYF.